This is a list of T cell receptor beta chains from one sample in a study of shared clonotypes between healthy human individuals. The protocol was immunoSEQ multiplex PCR, while the TCRdb copy is restricted to in-frame clones and leaves out a portion. The data show 2 million to 2.5 million clones, around 95% seen once. Sample: naive CD4+ T cells sorted from blood. Source of these receptors: a young man in good health. Each CDR3 is given with its conserved first and last residue. Fields, in order: clone size, V gene, D gene, J gene, CDR3 DNA, CDR3 protein. The D gene is left open where the match is weak. Only some rows state a clone size, as once, few, many or a class for expanded clones.

>NA|TRBV7-3|NA|TRBJ1-2
TGTGCCAGCAGCTATAATTTTGTGGATGGCTACACCTTC
CASSYNFVDGYTF
>NA|TRBV9|NA|TRBJ1-3
TGTGCCAGCAGCCTGGGGGGGTCTGGAAACACCATATATTTT
CASSLGGSGNTIYF
>NA|TRBV10-1|TRBD1|TRBJ2-2
TGCGCCAGCAGTGAGTCCGGGACAGTAAACACCGGGGAGCTGTTTTTT
CASSESGTVNTGELFF
>NA|TRBV6-1|TRBD2|TRBJ2-5
TGTGCCAGCAGTGCTCAGAGCGGGGGGGGAGAGACCCAGTACTTC
CASSAQSGGGETQYF
>NA|TRBV10-3|NA|TRBJ2-1
TGTGCCACCCAAAGAGCTCCCCGGGGCGGGACCACGAATCCCAATGAGCAGTTCTTC
CATQRAPRGGTTNPNEQFF
>once|TRBV5-4|TRBD2|TRBJ2-1
TGTGCCAGCAGCCGGGGACTAGCGGGAGGGCTGAACAATGAGCAGTTCTTC
CASSRGLAGGLNNEQFF
>NA|TRBV19|NA|TRBJ2-6
TGTGCCAGTACTCTGGACTCTGGGGCCAACGTCCTGACTTTC
CASTLDSGANVLTF
>once|TRBV5-1|TRBD2|TRBJ2-5
TGCGCCAGCAGCCATGGACTAGCGGGAGGAATTGGGCAAGAGACCCAGTACTTC
CASSHGLAGGIGQETQYF
>NA|TRBV5-1|NA|TRBJ2-3
TGCGCCAGCAGCCGAAGACAGACAGATACGCAGTATTTT
CASSRRQTDTQYF
>NA|TRBV29-1|TRBD2|TRBJ2-3
TGCAGCGTTTCACTAGCGGCTAAAACTCGTGATACGCAGTATTTT
CSVSLAAKTRDTQYF
>once|TRBV9|NA|TRBJ1-2
TGTGCCAGCAGCTCCAGCACCGGGCAACAGGGATCGTATGGCTACACCTTC
CASSSSTGQQGSYGYTF
>NA|TRBV14|TRBD1|TRBJ1-2
TGTGCCAGCAGCCAATCCGGACAGGGGGCGGACTATGGCTACACCTTC
CASSQSGQGADYGYTF
>NA|TRBV5-1|NA|TRBJ2-6
TGCGCCAGCAGCGATTCAGACAGGAACTCTGGGGCCAACGTCCTGACTTTC
CASSDSDRNSGANVLTF
>NA|TRBV4-2|TRBD2|TRBJ2-1
TGTGCCAGCAGCCAGCAAACAGCGGGGGCGGATGAGCAGTTCTTC
CASSQQTAGADEQFF
>NA|TRBV2|TRBD2|TRBJ2-2
TGTGCCAGCAGTCCACTAGCGGCCAACACCGGGGAGCTGTTTTTT
CASSPLAANTGELFF
>NA|TRBV7-2|NA|TRBJ2-7
TGTGCCAGCACCAGAGGGTTTTTCGACGAGCAGTACTTC
CASTRGFFDEQYF
>NA|TRBV28|NA|TRBJ2-5
TGTGCCAGCGACAACGGGGCTGGCGAGACCCAGTACTTC
CASDNGAGETQYF
>NA|TRBV10-3|TRBD1|TRBJ2-7
TGTGCCAACCAGGGGGCGGGCTACGAGCAGTACTTC
CANQGAGYEQYF